These T cell receptor beta chains were read from a single sample in a study of T-cell reconstitution after alpha-beta-depleted transplantation in children. TCRdb recomputed calls from the PCR reads with MiXCR, one row per CDR3 protein. The table has about 470,000 distinct CDR3 sequences, around two fifths seen once; the top ten hold under 35%. This sample comprised PBMCs, obtained before TCRalphabeta/CD19-depleted stem cell transplant. Source of these receptors: a girl aged 2 to 9 with aplastic anemia, due to receive a stem cell transplant. The CDR3 runs from the conserved cysteine through the conserved F or W.

TRBJ2-7 TRBV20-1 CSATGTNTYEQYF
TRBJ1-2 TRBV5-1 CASSPGTGDGYTF
TRBJ2-1 TRBV25-1 CASSEIAGGLYNEQFF
TRBJ1-1 TRBV30 CAWDVGNTEAFF
TRBJ1-2 TRBV20-1 CSASPLKGFGYTF
TRBJ2-7 TRBV20-1 CSARFAGQAGEQYF
TRBJ1-1 TRBV6-5 CASTVTGNTEAFF
TRBJ1-2 TRBV29-1 CSVWTGSDYTF
TRBJ2-7 TRBV6-1 CASRDPSSGSRDEQYF
TRBJ2-3 TRBV5-1 CASSLRQLPDTQYF
TRBJ2-1 TRBV12-3/TRBV12-4 CASRVAGDLNEQFF
TRBJ2-2 TRBV12-3/TRBV12-4 CASSLEGGRAGELFF
TRBJ2-5 TRBV4-1 CASSQDWGRLAGASETQYF
TRBJ2-1 TRBV20-1 CSARVASGPSYNEQFF
TRBJ2-7 TRBV4-1 CASSQGQGTAYEQYF
TRBJ1-1 TRBV5-1 CASSLAAARDTAFF
TRBJ2-7 TRBV12-3/TRBV12-4 CASSPTGYEQYF
TRBJ2-5 TRBV20-1 CSAPAEGQETQYF
TRBJ2-1 TRBV20-1 CSASRRRPGGLYNEQFF
TRBJ2-7 TRBV27 CASSLFQGDPYEQYF
TRBJ2-3 TRBV20-1 CSARVPAGTDTQYF
TRBJ2-2 TRBV20-1 CSARSHWNTGELFF
TRBJ1-1 TRBV6-1 CASSDRTDYTEAFF
TRBJ2-5 TRBV28 CASSTQTGGLQETQYF
TRBJ2-1 TRBV20-1 CSGSGGTRINEQFF
TRBJ1-2 TRBV5-1 CASSLESGGFYGYTF
TRBJ2-7 TRBV20-1 CSASARANYEQYF
TRBJ2-1 TRBV6-5 CASNYGGSGGDEQFF
TRBJ2-7 TRBV28 CASSQLGNAERVPYEQYF
TRBJ2-5 TRBV4-3 CASSQGTGGQETQYF
TRBJ2-6 TRBV6-1 CATRRTGGSGANVLTF
TRBJ2-1 TRBV7-9 CASSLYRDNEQFF
TRBJ2-5 TRBV2 CASALQQGQETQYF
TRBJ2-5 TRBV29-1 CSAPDPLERGGQETQYF
TRBJ2-5 TRBV28 CAMGPLIEETQYF
TRBJ2-1 TRBV7-2 CASSYNQGFSYNEQFF
TRBJ2-2 TRBV29-1 CSVALGTGELFF
TRBJ2-2 TRBV29-1 CSVEHTGELFF
TRBJ2-6 TRBV12-1 CASATASSGANVLTF
TRBJ1-1 TRBV12-3/TRBV12-4 CASRPRANTEAFF
TRBJ2-7 TRBV20-1 CSAPPGTGYEQYF
TRBJ2-7 TRBV4-2 CASSHGTGGGYEQYF
TRBJ2-1 TRBV20-1 CSAIPLGLAGTGEQFF
TRBJ2-7 TRBV5-1 CASSLELARHEQYF
TRBJ2-3 TRBV5-1 CASSPGLAFTDTQYF
TRBJ2-1 TRBV2 CASSDSGGRRNEQFF
TRBJ2-1 TRBV7-8 CASSFAGQAHNEQFF
TRBJ2-1 TRBV19 CASSTTGTGIWGEQFF
TRBJ2-7 TRBV4-2 CASSQDHRAGGINEQYF
TRBJ2-2 TRBV12-3/TRBV12-4 CASSLPEGGTGELFF
TRBJ2-3 TRBV7-6 CASSLDPAPDTQYF
TRBJ2-5 TRBV20-1 CSAGRLAAETQYF
TRBJ2-2 TRBV18 CASSPLRATGELFF
TRBJ2-1 TRBV12-3/TRBV12-4 CASSRLAVYNEQFF
TRBJ1-2 TRBV12-3/TRBV12-4 CASSSDRGLYGYTF
TRBJ2-5 TRBV6-6 CASRGTRQETQYF
TRBJ1-1 TRBV14 CASSHMGLGTEAFF
TRBJ2-1 TRBV5-1 CASSSTANPYNEQFF